Sequencing of this TCR beta chain was carried out in a study of liver allograft versus peripheral blood T cells. Study background: Within transplanted livers, the T cell receptor repertoires were examined and compared against the repertoires present in the peripheral blood of liver transplant recipients.

One entry per CDR3 protein results from TCRdb running MiXCR on the reads. The sample lists roughly 3,900 distinct CDR3 sequences; around 16% were seen once. This TCR was recovered from a human patient who had a liver transplant. Some T cells could come from the graft donor.

CDR3 loop: CASSPNAGHHQETQYF. CDR3 nucleotide sequence: TGTGCCAGCAGCCCAAACGCGGGACACCACCAAGAGACCCAGTACTTC. This chain connects TRBV7-9 to TRBJ2-5, with D possibly called TRBD1 or TRBD2 (6 bases each). The germline gives CDR1 SEHNR, CDR2 FQNEAQ (reference sequence). This CDR3 has 16 amino acids. The ends were cut back, 5 bases at V and 0 bases at J, with 16 bases in the middle.